This T cell receptor beta chain was identified during a study of shared clonotypes between healthy human individuals. General observations from the study: With few donors, the genetic and exposure-history diversity represented was limited.

For this clone: The antigen is unknown. Other DNA sequences in the sample encode the same CDR3.

Roughly 210 ng DNA, about 30,000 T cell genomes, went into each sorted-subset replicate PCR. Sequenced by immunoSEQ multiplex PCR; TCRdb stores in-frame clones only, minus some. The sample carries under 1,100,000 clones, 75% to 80% recorded once. From germline, CDR1 is MDHEN and CDR2 SYDVKM. V lost 2 bases, J lost 0 bases, and 2 bases stayed unmatched. This CDR3 is built from 16 residues. The chain joins TRBV28 to TRBJ1-3, with 9 bases identical to TRBD1. The sequenced sample consisted of memory CD4+ T cells from PBMCs. Subset meaning: CD45RA-negative fraction. This receptor was taken from a man aged 18 to 30 in good health. Some clones in this sample may be carry-over from other donors' samples. CDR3 in amino acids: CASSLTGQGSGNTIYF. CDR3 in DNA: TGTGCCAGCAGTTTAACGGGACAGGGCTCTGGAAACACCATATATTTT.